These 30 T cell receptor beta chains came from one sample sequenced in a study of cytomegalovirus exposure and HLA in healthy donors. The study ran its PCR with 60 Vbeta and 13 Jbeta primers. Profiling relied on immunoSEQ multiplex PCR, and the TCRdb table lists in-frame clones only, not all of them. The data contain some 110,000 clones, around three quarters of them seen just once; the ten biggest clones take up approximately 5%. The sequencing input was PBMCs. The receptors were sampled from a man between 50 and 59 years old in good health and CMV-seropositive.

J is TRBJ2-6 and V is TRBV28; D is perhaps TRBD2 (5 bases). In germline, CDR1 is MDHEN, CDR2 SYDVKM. Trimming removed 7 bases at V and 0 bases at J, with 19 bases between. The CDR3 covers 18 residues. The CDR3 DNA reads as TGTGCCAGCACTCCGACCGGGGAATCATTCTCTGGGGCCAACGTCCTGACTTTC. Protein: CASTPTGESFSGANVLTF.

The rearrangement uses TRBV7-8 and TRBJ1-1, with a possible D match to TRBD1 (6 bases). This CDR3 spans 15 amino acids. Trimming shortened V by 3 bases and J by 11 bases, and 22 bases separated the two germline ends. Germline lookup yields CDR1 SGHVS and CDR2 FQNEAQ. CDR3 sequence: CASSFSGTLSTPAFF. The DNA for the CDR3 is TGTGCCAGCAGCTTCTCCGGGACACTCTCGACTCCCGCTTTCTTT.

The chain has TRBV10-3 and TRBJ2-7; possibly TRBD1 for D (6 bases). The length of the CDR3 is 13 residues. CDR1 and CDR2 (germline): ENHRY, SYGVKD. V gave up 10 bases and J gave up 2 bases, with 15 bases separating them. The CDR3 region is CATRTETPYEQYF. For the CDR3, the DNA is TGTGCCACCAGGACAGAAACACCCTACGAGCAGTACTTC.

The chain combines TRBV30 with TRBJ1-6; D gene ambiguous. The length of the CDR3 is 14 residues. The germline V and J ends were trimmed by 4 bases and 2 bases, with 9 bases remaining between them. Germline V gene data show CDR1 as GTSNPN and CDR2 as SVGIG (reference sequence). DNA for the CDR3: TGTGCCTGGAACTCCCCACCCTATAATTCACCCCTCCACTTT. This translates into CAWNSPPYNSPLHF.

The genes are TRBV30 and TRBJ2-2; TRBD2 is a possible D gene (6 bases). This CDR3 has 12 residues. The V gene's germline CDR1 is GTSNPN and CDR2 SVGIG (reference sequence). The CDR3 is CSREDNTGELFF. The CDR3 DNA reads as TGTTCGAGGGAGGATAACACCGGGGAGCTGTTTTTT.

This rearrangement joins TRBV13 to TRBJ1-6, with 9 bases fitting TRBD1. Trimming removed 0 bases from V and 10 bases from J; junction bases left unmatched: 7. From germline, CDR1 is PRHDT and CDR2 FYEKMQ (reference sequence). The length of the CDR3 is 16 residues. Here the CDR3 DNA reads TGTGCCAGCAGCTTAGGACAGGGGGCATTAGGGTCACCCCTCCACTTT. Translating gives CASSLGQGALGSPLHF.

V gene TRBV6-4 combines with J gene TRBJ2-2; perhaps TRBD2 as D (5 bases). Germline CDR1 reads MRHNA; CDR2 reads SNTAGT. With 3 bases removed from V and 10 bases from J, the gap between germline ends came to 12 bases. This CDR3 comprises 13 residues. This chain's CDR3 is CASSELEGLELFF. The DNA of the CDR3 is TGTGCCAGCAGTGAGCTCGAGGGATTGGAGCTGTTTTTT.

CDR3 nucleotides: TGTGCCAGCAGTGAAAAGCCTAGCGGGGGCACAGATACGCAGTATTTT. Its protein product is CASSEKPSGGTDTQYF. This chain connects TRBV2 to TRBJ2-3; 9 bases align to TRBD2. V dropped 2 bases and J dropped 1; count of bases not matched to a gene: 4. Looked up from germline, CDR1 is SNHLY and CDR2 is FYNNEI. The CDR3 length is 16 residues. Full variable domain (remainder filled in from reference TRBV2 and TRBJ2-3): EPEVTQTPSHQVTQMGQEVILRCVPISNHLYFYWYRQILGQKVEFLVSFYNNEISEKSEIFDDQFSVERPDGSNFTLKIRSTKLEDSAMYFCASSEKPSGGTDTQYFGPGTRLTVL.

This chain uses TRBV7-2 with TRBJ2-2, with D possibly being TRBD2 (5 bases). V shed 3 bases and J shed 3 bases, with 11 bases lying between them. The CDR3 has 15 residues. In germline, CDR1 is SGHTA, CDR2 FQGNSA. DNA for the CDR3: TGTGCCAGCAGCTTTGCCCGGACTTACACCGGGGAGCTGTTTTTT. Translated: CASSFARTYTGELFF.

This clone was found once. The junction shows a germline mismatch at one end, possibly a read error. The chain has TRBV7-9 and TRBJ2-2, with TRBD2 identical over 14 bases. Germline V gives CDR1 SEHNR, CDR2 FQNEAQ (reference sequence). CDR3 length: 19 amino acids. In nucleotides, the CDR3 is TGTGCCAGCAGCGTAGCCAGACTAGCGGGAGGGCGAGGCACCGGGGAGCTGTTTTTT. It is translated as CASSVARLAGGRGTGELFF.

The gene calls are TRBV5-1 and TRBJ2-7; 12 nucleotides match TRBD1. The CDR3 has 16 residues. Germline V lookup: CDR1 SGHRS, CDR2 YFSETQ. V gave up 3 bases and J gave up 5 bases; unmatched junction bases: 9. The CDR3 DNA is TGCGCCAGCAGCTACGCCGGGGGACAGGGGGCGAACGAGCAGTACTTC. Translated: CASSYAGGQGANEQYF.

For the CDR3, the DNA is TGTGCCAGCAGCTCAATCTACGAGCAGTACTTC. As protein: CASSSIYEQYF. This chain uses TRBV7-2 with TRBJ2-5; D is undetermined. The J call may not be correct, given that the DNA end is closer to TRBJ2-7. This CDR3 contains 11 residues. In germline, CDR1 is SGHTA, CDR2 FQGNSA.

The V gene is TRBV7-9, the J gene TRBJ2-5; possible D gene TRBD2, 6 bases. This CDR3 is built from 14 residues. Trimming removed 9 bases at V and 3 bases at J, with 17 bases between. Germline V gives CDR1 SEHNR, CDR2 FQNEAQ (reference sequence). In DNA form, the CDR3 reads TGTGCCAGTTGTAGGGGAGGCCGGGAAGAGACCCAGTACTTC. Protein product: CASCRGGREETQYF.

The genes are TRBV28 and TRBJ1-5, with D possibly being TRBD1 (5 bases). The ends were cut back, 10 bases at V and 4 bases at J, with 14 bases in the middle. The CDR3 length is 13 residues. CDR1 MDHEN and CDR2 SYDVKM come from the germline V gene. CDR3 sequence (DNA): TGTGCCACCGAACCGACAGATAATCAGCCCCAGCATTTT. Translation: CATEPTDNQPQHF.

This clone was observed a handful of times. V and J are TRBV5-4 and TRBJ2-7; 9 nucleotides agree with TRBD1. This CDR3 spans 15 amino acids. Germline CDR1 is SGHNT and CDR2 is YYREEE (reference sequence). The trim removed 3 bases at V and 6 bases at J, leaving 10 bases unmatched. The CDR3 DNA reads as TGTGCCAGCAGCTCCTCACAGGGGGCTAGTAGCGAGCAGTACTTC. This translates into CASSSSQGASSEQYF.

In its sample, this clone was seen a few times. The chain is built from TRBV30 and TRBJ2-2; TRBD1 matches 8 bases. The CDR3 sequence is 14 residues long. The V segment lost 4 bases and the J segment 5 bases; nucleotides outside the gene matches: 6. Per germline, CDR1 GTSNPN and CDR2 SVGIG (reference sequence). The CDR3 nucleotides read TGTGCCTGGAACCGGGACAGGTTAACCGGGGAGCTGTTTTTT. Translating it yields CAWNRDRLTGELFF.

The V call is TRBV7-9, the J call TRBJ1-4; D may be TRBD1 (5 bases). Between the trimmed V and J ends, which lost 4 bases and 6 bases, there was a span of 15 bases. The CDR3 is made up of 15 amino acids. Germline CDR1 reads SEHNR; CDR2 reads FQNEAQ (reference sequence). The chain's CDR3 is CASSSPGGGDEKLFF. The CDR3 region has the DNA TGTGCCAGCAGCTCCCCGGGCGGGGGGGATGAAAAACTGTTTTTT.

This chain joins TRBV2 and TRBJ2-1; D ambiguous. This CDR3 comprises 13 residues. Germline lookup yields CDR1 SNHLY and CDR2 FYNNEI. Trimming cost V 4 bases and J 6 bases, with 10 bases left between them. CDR3 in DNA: TGTGCCAGCAGTGTTTCCAGAGGCAATGAGCAGTTCTTC. Translating gives CASSVSRGNEQFF.

The chain employs TRBV6-1 and TRBJ1-1, with TRBD1 matching over 7 bases. In germline, CDR1 is MNHNS, CDR2 SASEGT. This CDR3 contains 13 residues. J gave up 4 bases and V 8 bases, and 7 bases lay outside the gene matches. CDR3 bases: TGTGCCAGCGGGAGACAGGGAGTCACTGAAGCTTTCTTT. Amino acids: CASGRQGVTEAFF.

V and J are TRBV12-5 and TRBJ1-1; the match to TRBD1 covers 7 bases. This CDR3 region has 15 residues. V shed 6 bases and J 2 bases; nucleotides not matched to a gene: 9. The germline CDR1 and CDR2 sequences are LGHNT and FRNRAP. CDR3 nucleotide sequence: TGTGCTAGTGGGCCTACCGGGACAGTAAACACTGAAGCTTTCTTT. Encoded protein: CASGPTGTVNTEAFF.

The J gene is TRBJ2-7, the V gene TRBV7-9; tentative D call: TRBD1 (6 bases). The V gene lost 5 bases and the J gene lost 5 bases, with 13 bases spanning the gap. CDR1 is SEHNR and CDR2 is FQNEAQ in the germline V gene (reference sequence). The CDR3 loop spans 13 amino acids. The CDR3 coding sequence is TGTGCCAGCAGCCAAAGCAGGGGTCACGAGCAGTACTTC. Translation: CASSQSRGHEQYF.

The chain carries TRBV9 and TRBJ2-7, with 15 bases aligning to TRBD2. The V gene's germline CDR1 is SGDLS and CDR2 YYNGEE. After removal of 4 bases from V and 0 bases from J, the junction contained 8 bases not matched to a gene. The CDR3 has 18 residues. Here the CDR3 DNA reads TGTGCCAGCAGCTCAGGGACTAGCGGGAGGCCAACCTCCTACGAGCAGTACTTC. The encoded protein is CASSSGTSGRPTSYEQYF. The variable domain in full, with the rest retrieved from reference TRBV9 and TRBJ2-7, is DSGVTQTPKHLITATGQRVTLRCSPRSGDLSVYWYQQSLDQGLQFLIQYYNGEERAKGNILERFSAQQFPDLHSELNLSSLELGDSALYFCASSSGTSGRPTSYEQYFGPGTRLTVT.

This sequence joins TRBV10-3 and TRBJ2-3; 12 bases line up with TRBD2. CDR1 is ENHRY and CDR2 is SYGVKD in the germline V gene. The J segment lost 5 bases and the V segment lost 6 bases, leaving 9 bases of the junction unmatched. CDR3 length: 16 residues. The CDR3 sequence is CAIRAWTSGNLDTQYF. CDR3 DNA: TGTGCCATCAGAGCCTGGACTAGCGGGAATCTAGATACGCAGTATTTT.

The CDR3 coding sequence is TGCGCCAGCAGCCCAGGGACAGGGGGCTCCTACGAGCAGTACTTC. Its protein product is CASSPGTGGSYEQYF. This chain connects TRBV5-1 to TRBJ2-7; 11 bases are a match to TRBD1. The V gene's germline CDR1 is SGHRS and CDR2 YFSETQ. The junction had 3 bases not matched to a gene; V was cut back by 4 bases and J by 0 bases. CDR3 length: 15 residues.

V gene TRBV10-2 combines with J gene TRBJ1-5, with 12 bases fitting TRBD1. This CDR3 contains 17 residues. Looked up from germline, CDR1 is WSHSY and CDR2 is SAAADI. V was pared by 0 bases and J by 7 bases, with 7 bases of the junction left unmatched. For the CDR3, the DNA is TGCGCCAGCAGTGAGTCGTACGGGACAGGGGGCGTGCAGCCCCAGCATTTT. Translating it yields CASSESYGTGGVQPQHF.

The genes are TRBV6-1 and TRBJ1-5, with TRBD1 matching 7 bases. Germline trimming cut 4 bases from V and 1 base from J; bases unmatched to any gene: 4. The germline V gene has CDR1 MNHNS and CDR2 SASEGT. This CDR3 is 15 amino acids long. CDR3 in amino acids: CASSVQGPSNQPQHF. The DNA for the CDR3 is TGTGCCAGCAGTGTACAGGGGCCGAGCAATCAGCCCCAGCATTTT.

The chain recombines TRBV4-2 with TRBJ2-7; the match to TRBD1 covers 7 bases. Germline V gives CDR1 LGHNA, CDR2 YNFKEQ. V dropped 4 bases and J dropped 2; count of bases not matched to a gene: 5. The CDR3 is 14 amino acids. CDR3 nucleotide sequence: TGTGCCAGCAGCCGCGACAGGGTGACCTACGAGCAGTACTTC. It specifies CASSRDRVTYEQYF.

The rearrangement uses TRBV5-1 and TRBJ2-5; D is perhaps TRBD1 (5 bases). The V gene's germline CDR1 is SGHRS and CDR2 YFSETQ. The CDR3 length is 15 residues. With 4 bases removed from V and 11 bases from J, the gap between germline ends came to 24 bases. The CDR3 sequence is CASSPSSGRVVEQYF. CDR3 DNA sequence: TGCGCCAGCAGCCCATCGTCGGGCAGGGTGGTTGAGCAGTACTTC. Full variable domain (remainder filled in from reference TRBV5-1 and TRBJ2-5): KAGVTQTPRYLIKTRGQQVTLSCSPISGHRSVSWYQQTPGQGLQFLFEYFSETQRNKGNFPGRFSGRQFSNSRSEMNVSTLELGDSALYLCASSPSSGRVVEQYFGPGTRLLVL.

This clone has just a few counts. This sequence joins TRBV4-1 and TRBJ1-2; D perhaps matches TRBD1 (5 bases). Per the germline V gene, CDR1 is MGHRA and CDR2 is YSYEKL. Trimming pared 0 bases from V and 3 bases from J, leaving 11 bases between. This CDR3 contains 15 residues. CDR3 DNA sequence: TGCGCCAGCAGCCAAGAGGGGGGGGAGGACTATGGCTACACCTTC. It is translated as CASSQEGGEDYGYTF.

This chain connects TRBV2 to TRBJ2-3; TRBD1 agrees at 7 bases. This CDR3 contains 15 residues. From germline, CDR1 is SNHLY and CDR2 FYNNEI. After removal of 6 bases from V and 3 bases from J, the junction contained 9 bases not matched to a gene. The DNA of the CDR3 is TGTGCCAGCAGAGACAGGGTCGTATGGACAGATACGCAGTATTTT. This codes for CASRDRVVWTDTQYF.